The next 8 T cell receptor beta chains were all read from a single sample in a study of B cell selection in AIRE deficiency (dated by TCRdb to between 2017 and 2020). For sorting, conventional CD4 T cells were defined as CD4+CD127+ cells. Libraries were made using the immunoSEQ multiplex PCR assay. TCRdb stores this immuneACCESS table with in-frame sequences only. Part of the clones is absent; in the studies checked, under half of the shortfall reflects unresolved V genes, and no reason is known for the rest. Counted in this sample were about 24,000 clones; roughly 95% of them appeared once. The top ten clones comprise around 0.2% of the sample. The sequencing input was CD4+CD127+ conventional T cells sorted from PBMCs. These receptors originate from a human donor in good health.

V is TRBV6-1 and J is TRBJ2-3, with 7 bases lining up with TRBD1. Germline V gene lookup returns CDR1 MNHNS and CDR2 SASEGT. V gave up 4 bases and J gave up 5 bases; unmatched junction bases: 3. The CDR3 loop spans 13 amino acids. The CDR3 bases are TGTGCCAGCAGTGCCTACAGGGGAGATACGCAGTATTTT. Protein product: CASSAYRGDTQYF.

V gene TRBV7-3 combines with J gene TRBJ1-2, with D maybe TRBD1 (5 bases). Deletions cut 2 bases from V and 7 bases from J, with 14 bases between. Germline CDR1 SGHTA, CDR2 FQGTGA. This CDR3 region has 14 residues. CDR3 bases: TGTGCCAGCAGCTTAGATGCCAGGGTGTCTGGCTACACCTTC. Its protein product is CASSLDARVSGYTF.

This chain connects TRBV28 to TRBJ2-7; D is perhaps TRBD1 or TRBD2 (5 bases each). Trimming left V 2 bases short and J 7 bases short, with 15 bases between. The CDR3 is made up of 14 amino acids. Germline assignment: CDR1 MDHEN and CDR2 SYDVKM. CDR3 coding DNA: TGTGCCAGCAGTTTAGGGGGTTTGGGGGTAGAGCAGTACTTC. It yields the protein CASSLGGLGVEQYF. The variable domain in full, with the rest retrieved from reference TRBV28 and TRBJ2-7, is DVKVTQSSRYLVKRTGEKVFLECVQDMDHENMFWYRQDPGLGLRLIYFSYDVKMKEKGDIPEGYSVSREKKERFSLILESASTNQTSMYLCASSLGGLGVEQYFGPGTRLTVT.

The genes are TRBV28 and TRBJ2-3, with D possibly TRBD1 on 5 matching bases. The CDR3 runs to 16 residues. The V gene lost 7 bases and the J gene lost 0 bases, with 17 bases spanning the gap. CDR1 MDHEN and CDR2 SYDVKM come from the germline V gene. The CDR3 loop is CASNNLRDTSTDTQYF. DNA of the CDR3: TGTGCCAGCAACAACCTCAGGGATACAAGCACAGATACGCAGTATTTT.

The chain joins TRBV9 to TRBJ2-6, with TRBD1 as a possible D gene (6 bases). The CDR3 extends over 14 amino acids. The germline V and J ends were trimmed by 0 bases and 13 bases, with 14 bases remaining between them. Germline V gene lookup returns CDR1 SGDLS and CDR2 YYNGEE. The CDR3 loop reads CASSVGGDINVLTF. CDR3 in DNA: TGTGCCAGCAGCGTAGGAGGGGACATAAATGTCCTGACTTTC. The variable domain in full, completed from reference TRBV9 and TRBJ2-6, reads DSGVTQTPKHLITATGQRVTLRCSPRSGDLSVYWYQQSLDQGLQFLIQYYNGEERAKGNILERFSAQQFPDLHSELNLSSLELGDSALYFCASSVGGDINVLTFGAGSRLTVL.

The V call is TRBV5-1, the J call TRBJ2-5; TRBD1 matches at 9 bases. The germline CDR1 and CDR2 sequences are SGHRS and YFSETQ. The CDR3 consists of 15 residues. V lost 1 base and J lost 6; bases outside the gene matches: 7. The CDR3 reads CASSLPGQGGKTQYF. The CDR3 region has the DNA TGCGCCAGCAGCTTGCCGGGACAGGGAGGAAAGACCCAGTACTTC.

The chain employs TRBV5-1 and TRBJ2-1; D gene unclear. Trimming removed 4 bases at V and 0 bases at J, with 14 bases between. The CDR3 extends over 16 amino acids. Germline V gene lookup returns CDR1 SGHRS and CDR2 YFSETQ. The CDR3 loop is CASSAQLVTSYNEQFF. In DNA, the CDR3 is TGCGCCAGCAGCGCCCAGCTAGTAACCTCCTACAATGAGCAGTTCTTC.

The CDR3 loop reads CASSYSGRVYQETQYF. In nucleotides, the CDR3 is TGTGCCAGCAGTTACTCGGGACGGGTGTACCAAGAGACCCAGTACTTC. The gene calls are TRBV6-5 and TRBJ2-5; D possibly uses TRBD1 or TRBD2 (5 bases each). Germline CDR1 and CDR2: MNHEY and SVGAGI. V was pared by 0 bases and J by 0 bases, with 11 bases between. This CDR3 region has 16 residues.